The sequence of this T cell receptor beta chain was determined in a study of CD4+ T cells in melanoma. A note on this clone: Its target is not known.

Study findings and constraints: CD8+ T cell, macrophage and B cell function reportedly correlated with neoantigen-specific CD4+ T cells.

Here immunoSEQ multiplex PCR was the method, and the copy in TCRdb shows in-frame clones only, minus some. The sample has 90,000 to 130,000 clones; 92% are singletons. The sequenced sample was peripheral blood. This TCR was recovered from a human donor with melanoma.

The CDR3, as DNA: TGTGCCAGCAGCCTGGGTGGGGCAGGGAACACCGGGGAGCTGTTTTTT. This encodes CASSLGGAGNTGELFF. The rearrangement uses TRBV5-4 and TRBJ2-2; TRBD1 might be the D (5 bases). Germline V gene data show CDR1 as SGHNT and CDR2 as YYREEE (reference sequence). The CDR3 is 16 residues long. The V gene lost 4 bases and the J gene lost 1 base, with 14 bases spanning the gap.